The 10 T cell receptor beta chains presented below share a single source sample, sequenced in a study of T cells after yellow fever vaccination. TCRdb passed the 5' RACE reads through MiXCR, listing each CDR3 protein once. Among under 150,000 distinct CDR3 sequences listed, about 8% were seen once. The specimen comprised CD4+ T cells sorted from PBMCs, sampled 5 days after the yellow fever booster vaccination. These receptors were taken from a man aged 30 to 45 who received the YFV17D yellow fever vaccine.

For this clonotype: It may be a read error: a sequence one base away is much more abundant. This rearrangement joins TRBV10-3 to TRBJ2-5, with TRBD2 as a possible D gene (5 bases). In germline, CDR1 is ENHRY, CDR2 SYGVKD. This CDR3 comprises 18 residues. In DNA form, the CDR3 reads TGTGCCATCACTGAGCGTTCGGGGTCCCACCCGGAGCAAGAGACCCAGTACTTC. This translates into CAITERSGSHPEQETQYF.

This clonotype showed up many times. This chain joins TRBV7-6 and TRBJ2-2; unclear D gene. With 1 base removed from V and 4 bases from J, the gap between germline ends came to 13 bases. The CDR3 runs 16 residues. CDR1 and CDR2 from the germline V gene are SGHVS and FNYEAQ. The CDR3 DNA is TGTGCCAGCAGCTTAGATGCGGCACCGCTCACCGGGGAGCTGTTTTTT. As protein: CASSLDAAPLTGELFF.

The table lists this clonotype with many counts. The chain is built from TRBV6-2 or TRBV6-3 and TRBJ2-2; D is unclear. V was cut by 2 bases and J by 4 bases, with 2 bases left in between. CDR1 and CDR2 from the germline V gene are MNHEY and SVGEGT. The CDR3 has 12 amino acids. The CDR3 DNA follows: TGTGCCAGCAGTTACCCCACCGGGGAGCTGTTTTTT. This codes for CASSYPTGELFF.

As concerns this clonotype: A much larger clone sits a single nucleotide away, making a read error possible. The chain employs TRBV7-9 and TRBJ2-7; either TRBD1 or TRBD2 may fit D (5 bases each). Trimming took 11 bases from V and 3 from J, leaving 17 bases between them. The CDR3 contains 13 residues. CDR1 is SEHNR, CDR2 FQNEAQ, per germline (reference sequence). The DNA for the CDR3 is TGTGCCTCTTCCGGGACGGCGTACTACGAGCAGTACTTC. As protein: CASSGTAYYEQYF.

This clonotype was seen many times. This chain connects TRBV6-1 to TRBJ2-7, with D maybe TRBD1 (6 bases). This CDR3 has 14 amino acids. The V end was cut by 8 bases, the J end by 3 bases, with 17 bases between. Germline V lookup: CDR1 MNHNS, CDR2 SASEGT. CDR3 loop: CASSKGQGIYEQYF. CDR3 nucleotides: TGTGCCAGCTCAAAGGGACAAGGTATCTACGAGCAGTACTTC.

This clonotype has a handful of counts. This chain joins TRBV18 and TRBJ2-1; possible D gene TRBD2, 6 bases. CDR1 is KGHSH, CDR2 LQKENI, per germline. The CDR3 is 15 amino acids. V lost 5 bases to trimming and J lost 4 bases, with 15 bases between them. CDR3 region: CASSSGTLAYNEQFF. The CDR3 nucleotides read TGTGCCAGCTCATCCGGGACTCTCGCTTACAATGAGCAGTTCTTC. The full variable domain, in which reference TRBV18 and TRBJ2-1 provide the parts outside the CDR3, is NAGVMQNPRHLVRRRGQEARLRCSPMKGHSHVYWYRQLPEEGLKFMVYLQKENIIDESGMPKERFSAEFPKEGPSILRIQQVVRGDSAAYFCASSSGTLAYNEQFFGPGTRLTVL.

This clonotype has at least ten counts. The chain links TRBV7-2 to TRBJ2-1, with 8 bases aligning to TRBD2. V was pared by 3 bases and J by 4 bases, with 2 bases of the junction left unmatched. The CDR3 loop spans 14 amino acids. Germline V gene lookup returns CDR1 SGHTA and CDR2 FQGNSA. The CDR3 loop is CASSLERGYNEQFF. The DNA of the CDR3 is TGTGCCAGCAGCTTGGAGCGGGGGTACAATGAGCAGTTCTTC.

Many counts were recorded for this clonotype. The CDR3 spells CASSLVRLGREQFF. The CDR3 DNA follows: TGTGCCAGCAGCTTAGTGAGGTTGGGTCGGGAGCAGTTCTTC. The rearrangement uses TRBV7-2 and TRBJ2-1; D is undetermined. The CDR3 spans 14 residues. Germline V gene data show CDR1 as SGHTA and CDR2 as FQGNSA. Trimming shortened V by 1 base and J by 10 bases, and 14 bases separated the two germline ends.

The gene calls are TRBV23-1 and TRBJ2-4, with 7 positions matching TRBD1. TRBV23-1 is assigned to the ORF class and has an uncertain function. V trimming: 8 bases; J trimming: 2 bases; junction bases outside the gene matches: 12. This CDR3 region has 16 residues. The CDR3 sequence: CASLGRLGGSKNIQYF. CDR3 bases: TGCGCCAGCCTCGGCAGGTTAGGGGGCTCCAAAAACATTCAGTACTTC.

This clonotype was seen ten or more times. V gene TRBV7-2 combines with J gene TRBJ2-1; TRBD2 aligns across 7 bases. With V trimmed by 7 bases and J by 2 bases, 8 bases remained unmatched. Germline V CDR1 and CDR2: SGHTA, FQGNSA. The CDR3 loop spans 15 amino acids. The CDR3 DNA reads TGTGCCAGCATCCCTGGGAGGGGAACCTACAATGAGCAGTTCTTC. It translates to CASIPGRGTYNEQFF.